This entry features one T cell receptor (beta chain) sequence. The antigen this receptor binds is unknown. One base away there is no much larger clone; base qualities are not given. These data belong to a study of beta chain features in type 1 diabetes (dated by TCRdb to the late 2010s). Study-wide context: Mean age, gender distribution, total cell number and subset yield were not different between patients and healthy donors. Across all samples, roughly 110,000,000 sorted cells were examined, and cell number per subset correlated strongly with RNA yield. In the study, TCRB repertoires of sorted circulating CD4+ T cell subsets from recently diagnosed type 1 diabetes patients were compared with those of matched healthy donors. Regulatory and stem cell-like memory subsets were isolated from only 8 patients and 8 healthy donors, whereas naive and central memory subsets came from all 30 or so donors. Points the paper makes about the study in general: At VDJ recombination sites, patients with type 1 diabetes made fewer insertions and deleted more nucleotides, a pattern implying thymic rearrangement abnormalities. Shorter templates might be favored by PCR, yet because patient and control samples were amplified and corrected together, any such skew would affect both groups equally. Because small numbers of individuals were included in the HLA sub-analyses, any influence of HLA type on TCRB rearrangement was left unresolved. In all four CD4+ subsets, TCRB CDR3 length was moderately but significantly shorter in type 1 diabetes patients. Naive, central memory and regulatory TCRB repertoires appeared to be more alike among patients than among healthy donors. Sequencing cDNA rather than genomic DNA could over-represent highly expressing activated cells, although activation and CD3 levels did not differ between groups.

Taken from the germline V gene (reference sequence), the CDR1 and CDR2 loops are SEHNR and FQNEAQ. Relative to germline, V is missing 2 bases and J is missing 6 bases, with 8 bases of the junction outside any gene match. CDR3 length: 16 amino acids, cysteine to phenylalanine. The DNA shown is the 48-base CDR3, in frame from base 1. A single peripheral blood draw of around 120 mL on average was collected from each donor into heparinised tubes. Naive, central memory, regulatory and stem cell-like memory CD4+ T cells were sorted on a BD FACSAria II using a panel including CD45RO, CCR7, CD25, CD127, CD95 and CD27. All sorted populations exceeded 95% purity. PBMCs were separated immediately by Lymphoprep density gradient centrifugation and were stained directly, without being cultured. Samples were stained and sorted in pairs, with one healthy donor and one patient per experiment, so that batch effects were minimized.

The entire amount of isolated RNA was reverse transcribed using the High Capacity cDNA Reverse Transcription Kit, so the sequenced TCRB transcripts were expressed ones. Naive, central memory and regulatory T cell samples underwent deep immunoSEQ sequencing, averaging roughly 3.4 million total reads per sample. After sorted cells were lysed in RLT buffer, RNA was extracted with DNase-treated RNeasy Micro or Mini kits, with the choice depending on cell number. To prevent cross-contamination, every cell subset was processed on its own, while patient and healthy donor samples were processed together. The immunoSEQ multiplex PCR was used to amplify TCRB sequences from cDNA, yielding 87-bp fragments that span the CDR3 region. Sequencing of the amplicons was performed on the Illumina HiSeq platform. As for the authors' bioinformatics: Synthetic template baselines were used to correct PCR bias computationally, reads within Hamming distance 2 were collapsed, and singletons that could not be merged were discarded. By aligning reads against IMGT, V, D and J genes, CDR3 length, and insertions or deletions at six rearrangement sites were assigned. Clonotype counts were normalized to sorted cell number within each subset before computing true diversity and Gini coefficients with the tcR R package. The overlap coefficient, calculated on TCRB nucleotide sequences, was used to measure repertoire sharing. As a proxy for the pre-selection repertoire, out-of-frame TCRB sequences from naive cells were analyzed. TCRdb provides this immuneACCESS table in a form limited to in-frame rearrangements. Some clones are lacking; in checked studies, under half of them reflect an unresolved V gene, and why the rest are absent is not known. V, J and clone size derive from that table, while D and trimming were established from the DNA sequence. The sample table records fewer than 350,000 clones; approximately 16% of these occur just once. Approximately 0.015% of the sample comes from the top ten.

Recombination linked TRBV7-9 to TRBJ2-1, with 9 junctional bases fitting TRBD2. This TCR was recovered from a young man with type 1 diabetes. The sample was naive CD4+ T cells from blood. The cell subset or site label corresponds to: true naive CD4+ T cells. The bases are TGTGCCAGCAGCTTAATTGCTAGCGGGATGTCCAATGAGCAGTTCTTC. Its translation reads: CASSLIASGMSNEQFF.